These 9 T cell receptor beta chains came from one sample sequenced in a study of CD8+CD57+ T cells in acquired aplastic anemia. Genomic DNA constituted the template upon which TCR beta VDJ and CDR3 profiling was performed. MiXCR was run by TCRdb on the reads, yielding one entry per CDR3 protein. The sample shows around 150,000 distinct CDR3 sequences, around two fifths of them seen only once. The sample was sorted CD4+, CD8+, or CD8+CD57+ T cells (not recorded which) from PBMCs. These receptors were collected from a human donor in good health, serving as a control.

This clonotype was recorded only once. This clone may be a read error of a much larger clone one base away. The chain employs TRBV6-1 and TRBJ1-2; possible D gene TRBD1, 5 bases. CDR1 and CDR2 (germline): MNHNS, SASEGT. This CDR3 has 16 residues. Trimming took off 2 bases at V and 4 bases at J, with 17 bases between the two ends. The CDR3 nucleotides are TGTGCCAGCAGTGAACTGATTGGATATGGGACCTATGGCTACACCTTC. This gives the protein CASSELIGYGTYGYTF.

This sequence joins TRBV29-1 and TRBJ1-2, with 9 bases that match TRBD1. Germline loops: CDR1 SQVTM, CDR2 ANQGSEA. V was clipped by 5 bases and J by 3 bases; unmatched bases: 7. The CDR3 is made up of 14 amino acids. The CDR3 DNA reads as TGCAGCGTTCTCCGGGACAGGGAAGACTATGGCTACACCTTC. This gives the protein CSVLRDREDYGYTF. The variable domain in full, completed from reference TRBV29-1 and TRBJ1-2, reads SAVISQKPSRDICQRGTSLTIQCQVDSQVTMMFWYRQQPGQSLTLIATANQGSEATYESGFVIDKFPISRPNLTFSTLTVSNMSPEDSSIYLCSVLRDREDYGYTFGSGTRLTVV.

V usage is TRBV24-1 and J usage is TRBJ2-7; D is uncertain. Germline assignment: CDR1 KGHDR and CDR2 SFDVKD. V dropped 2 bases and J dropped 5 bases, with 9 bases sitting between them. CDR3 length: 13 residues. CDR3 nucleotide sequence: TGTGCCACCAGTGATTACTGGCACAACGAGCAGTACTTC. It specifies CATSDYWHNEQYF.

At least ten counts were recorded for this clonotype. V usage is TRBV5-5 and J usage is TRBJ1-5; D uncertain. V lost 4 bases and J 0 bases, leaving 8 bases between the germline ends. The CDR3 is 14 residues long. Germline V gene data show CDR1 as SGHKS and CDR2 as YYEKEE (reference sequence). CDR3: CASSPRDSNQPQHF. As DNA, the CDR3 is TGTGCCAGCAGCCCGCGGGATAGCAATCAGCCCCAGCATTTT.

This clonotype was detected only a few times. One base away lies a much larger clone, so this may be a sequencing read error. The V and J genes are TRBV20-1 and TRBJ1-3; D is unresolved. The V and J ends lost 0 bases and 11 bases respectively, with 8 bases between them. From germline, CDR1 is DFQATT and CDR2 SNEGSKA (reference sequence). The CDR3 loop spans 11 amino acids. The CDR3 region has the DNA TGCAGTGCTAGAGATCGGCCTTCCATATATTTT. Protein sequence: CSARDRPSIYF.

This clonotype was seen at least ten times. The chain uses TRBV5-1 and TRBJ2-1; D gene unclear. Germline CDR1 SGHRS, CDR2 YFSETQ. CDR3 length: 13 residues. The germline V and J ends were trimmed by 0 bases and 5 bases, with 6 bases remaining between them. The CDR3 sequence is CASSLASNNEQFF. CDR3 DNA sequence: TGCGCCAGCAGCTTGGCTAGTAACAATGAGCAGTTCTTC.

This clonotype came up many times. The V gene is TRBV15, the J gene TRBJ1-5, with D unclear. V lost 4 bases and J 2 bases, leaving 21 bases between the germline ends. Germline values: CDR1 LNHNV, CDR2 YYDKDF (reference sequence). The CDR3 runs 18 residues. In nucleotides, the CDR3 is TGTGCCACCAGCAAAGAATACAGCCTCCTCTCGGGCAATCAGCCCCAGCATTTT. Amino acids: CATSKEYSLLSGNQPQHF.

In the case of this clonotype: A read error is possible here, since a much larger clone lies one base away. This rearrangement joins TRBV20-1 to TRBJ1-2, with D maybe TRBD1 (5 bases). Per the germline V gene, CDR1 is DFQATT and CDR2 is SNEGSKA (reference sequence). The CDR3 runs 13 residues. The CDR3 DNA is TGCAGTGCTTCCGCAGGGTCTAACTATGGCCACACCTTC. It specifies CSASAGSNYGHTF.

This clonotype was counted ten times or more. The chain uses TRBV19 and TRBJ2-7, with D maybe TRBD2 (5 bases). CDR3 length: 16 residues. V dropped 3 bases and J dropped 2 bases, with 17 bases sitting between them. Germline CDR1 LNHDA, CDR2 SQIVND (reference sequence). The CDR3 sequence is CASSITFGLAPYEQYF. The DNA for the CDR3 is TGTGCCAGTAGTATTACGTTCGGGTTAGCGCCCTACGAGCAGTACTTC.